Listed below are T cell receptor beta chains from one sample, sequenced in a study of T cells in Graves' hyperthyroidism and ophthalmopathy. TCRdb called the multiplex PCR reads again in MiXCR, with one record for every CDR3 protein. This table has some 690,000 distinct CDR3 sequences, roughly 17% appearing once. The sequencing input was blood. The receptor set was obtained from a man between 50 and 59 years old with Graves' hyperthyroidism. Each CDR3 is given with its conserved first and last residue. D genes are given only for firm matches. The size entry is marked missing in some rows and otherwise reads once, few, many or a size class.

v_gene	d_gene	j_gene	abundance	CDR3nt	CDR3aa
TRBV7-9	NA	TRBJ2-1	few	TGTGCCTCCCTCTCGGCAGAGTACAATGAGCAGTTCTTC	CASLSAEYNEQFF
TRBV9	NA	TRBJ2-2	few	TGTGCCAGCAGCGTAGTAGTATCGGCCGGGGAGCTGTTTTTT	CASSVVVSAGELFF
TRBV29-1	NA	TRBJ2-1	NA	TGCAGCGCCCCTGACCCCTACAATGAGCAGTTCTTC	CSAPDPYNEQFF
TRBV29-1	TRBD2	TRBJ2-1	once	TGCAGCGTTAAAGGGACTAGCGGAAGAGACTCCTACAATGAGCAGTTCTTC	CSVKGTSGRDSYNEQFF
TRBV20-1	NA	TRBJ1-1	NA	TGCAGTGCCTGGGGCGGAGGGGGGACTGAAGCTTTCTTT	CSAWGGGGTEAFF
TRBV7-2	TRBD2	TRBJ2-3	few	TGTGCCAGCAGCGTACGGACTAGCGGGGGCACAGATACGCAGTATTTT	CASSVRTSGGTDTQYF
TRBV28	NA	TRBJ2-7	many	TGTGCCAGCAGTTTGGTGATCGTCGAGCAGTACTTC	CASSLVIVEQYF
TRBV6-1	TRBD2	TRBJ2-1	many	TGTGCCAGCAGTTTAGGGACAGGACTAGCGGATTTCTACAATGAGCAGTTCTTC	CASSLGTGLADFYNEQFF
TRBV3-1	NA	TRBJ1-1	NA	TGTGCCAGCAGCCAAGATGTTCGTACAGCTGAAGACACTGAAGCTTTCTTT	CASSQDVRTAEDTEAFF
TRBV18	TRBD1	TRBJ1-2	few	TGTGCCAGCTCACCCCCGAGGGACAGGAACTATGGCTACACCTTC	CASSPPRDRNYGYTF
TRBV7-2	NA	TRBJ2-5	many	TGTGCCAGCAGCTTACGACGCGCAGGTCCACAAGAGACCCAGTACTTC	CASSLRRAGPQETQYF
TRBV27	TRBD1	TRBJ2-4	few	TGTGCCAGCAGTTCCAGAGGACAGGGGGGTAACATTCAGTACTTC	CASSSRGQGGNIQYF
TRBV20-1	NA	TRBJ1-1	many	TGCAGTTTCGACTCTGAAGCTTTCTTT	CSFDSEAFF
TRBV28	NA	TRBJ1-5	many	TGTGCCAGCAGTACGACAGGTTCGATTTTACAGCCCCAGCATTTT	CASSTTGSILQPQHF
TRBV19	TRBD2	TRBJ2-2	NA	TGTGCCAGTAGTAGCGGGAGTTTCACCGGGGAGCTGTTTTTT	CASSSGSFTGELFF
TRBV28	TRBD1	TRBJ1-1	many	TGTGCCAGCAGCCGGACAGGCGAGAACACTGAAGCTTTCTTT	CASSRTGENTEAFF
TRBV20-1	NA	TRBJ2-7	few	TGCAGTGCTATCGAAGGAAGGGAGGACGAGCAGTACTTC	CSAIEGREDEQYF
TRBV20-1	TRBD1	TRBJ2-5	once	TGCAGTGCTACCGGCGGGGCCCTTGGGACAGGAGAGACCCAGTACTTC	CSATGGALGTGETQYF
TRBV7-8	NA	TRBJ1-2	many	TGTGCCAGCAGCCCCGGCGGGGGGGGCTATGGCTACACCTTC	CASSPGGGGYGYTF
TRBV4-1	TRBD1	TRBJ2-7	NA	TGCGCCAGCAGCCAAGCAGGGACAGGGAACTACGAGCAGTACTTC	CASSQAGTGNYEQYF
TRBV20-1	NA	TRBJ2-7	NA	TGCAGTGCCCGGGGAATGTCCGAGCAGTACTTC	CSARGMSEQYF
TRBV11-2	TRBD2	TRBJ2-7	NA	TGTGCCAGCAGCTCTCGACTAGCGGGTGATTACGAGCAGTACTTC	CASSSRLAGDYEQYF
TRBV3-1	NA	TRBJ2-7	many	TGTGCCAGCAGCCAAGGAGGGGCGGTAACCAACGAGCAGTACTTC	CASSQGGAVTNEQYF
TRBV9	NA	TRBJ1-5	NA	TGTGCCAGCAGCGTAGGCACAGGGAATCAGCCCCAGCATTTT	CASSVGTGNQPQHF
TRBV19	NA	TRBJ1-5	few	TGTGCCAGTAGTACGCAGGGATTGGGGCAGCCCCAGCATTTT	CASSTQGLGQPQHF
TRBV3-1	NA	TRBJ2-5	few	TGTGCCAGCAGCCAAGAAACAGAGACCCAGTACTTC	CASSQETETQYF
TRBV24-1	TRBD1	TRBJ2-1	NA	TGTGCCACCAGTGTTGACAGGGGAGCCCACAATGAGCAGTTCTTC	CATSVDRGAHNEQFF
TRBV7-2	NA	TRBJ1-1	NA	TGTGCCAGCAGCTTAGGAGGGACTGCACGGGGCAGGAACACTGAAGCTTTCTTT	CASSLGGTARGRNTEAFF
TRBV18	TRBD1	TRBJ2-5	few	TGTGCCAGCTCACCATACCGGGACAGGGGTGGAGAGACCCAGTACTTC	CASSPYRDRGGETQYF
TRBV30	NA	TRBJ2-2	NA	TGTGCCCTTCGGGCTAGACTAGAAGAGCTGTTTTTT	CALRARLEELFF
TRBV10-3	TRBD1	TRBJ1-4	many	TGTGCCATCAGACCGACAGGGGGTCATGAAAAACTGTTTTTT	CAIRPTGGHEKLFF
TRBV5-1	NA	TRBJ2-7	few	TGCGCCAGCAGCCTTTTTTCCAGTGGGGCAGGTGCAAACTACGAGCAGTACTTC	CASSLFSSGAGANYEQYF
TRBV4-3	NA	TRBJ1-5	NA	TGCGCCAGCAGCCAAGAAGCGGCGGCAGGCCAGCCCCAGCATTTT	CASSQEAAAGQPQHF
TRBV11-2	NA	TRBJ2-7	many	TGTGCCAGCAGCCTCCTTGGGGGCGGTAACTACTACGAGCAGTACTTC	CASSLLGGGNYYEQYF
TRBV5-1	TRBD1	TRBJ1-2	few	TGCGCCAGCAGCCCAGGAGTTACAGGGGGTGGCTACACCTTC	CASSPGVTGGGYTF
TRBV30	NA	TRBJ2-2	few	TGTGCCTGGAAAAGTAAAGGTTCGAACACCGGGGAGCTGTTTTTT	CAWKSKGSNTGELFF
TRBV19	TRBD1	TRBJ2-1	NA	TGTGCCAGTACCGACAGGGGGCGGCGTAATGAGCAGTTCTTC	CASTDRGRRNEQFF
TRBV4-3	NA	TRBJ2-3	NA	TGCGCCAGCGGGTCAAGGGGAGATACGCAGTATTTT	CASGSRGDTQYF
TRBV20-1	TRBD2	TRBJ2-7	NA	TGCAGTGCTAGAATCCTAGCGGGAAACTACGAGCAGTACTTC	CSARILAGNYEQYF
TRBV19	TRBD1	TRBJ2-7	NA	TGTGCCAGTAGTGTTGGGACAGGGAACGAGCAGTACTTC	CASSVGTGNEQYF
TRBV28	NA	TRBJ2-1	few	TGTGCCAGCAGTTTGCAATATTGGGGGAGCTCCTACAATGAGCAGTTCTTC	CASSLQYWGSSYNEQFF
TRBV5-6	NA	TRBJ2-1	NA	TGTGCCAGCAGCTTAGGTCGGTTAATTTACAATGAGCAGTTCTTC	CASSLGRLIYNEQFF
TRBV28	TRBD1	TRBJ1-2	many	TGTGCCAGCAGTTTTGACCCGGACAGGGTACGCTACACCTTC	CASSFDPDRVRYTF
TRBV7-6	NA	TRBJ2-1	NA	TGTGCCAGCAGCTTCGACTGGGGCGGCTCCTACAATGAGCAGTTCTTC	CASSFDWGGSYNEQFF